The present entry profiles one T cell receptor beta chain with its context. Its antigen remains unknown. This entry comes from a study of cytomegalovirus exposure and HLA in healthy donors. Study summary: Approximately 180 million T cells yielded 100 million to 130 million unique TCR beta sequences, as an earlier analysis found.

This CDR3 spans 15 amino acids. Germline V gene lookup returns CDR1 SGDLS and CDR2 YYNGEE. V lost 0 bases and J 8 bases, leaving 14 bases between the germline ends. Use of 60 Vbeta and 13 Jbeta primers characterized the PCR. Some clones are missing from TCRdb's copy, which holds only in-frame ones; the method was immunoSEQ multiplex PCR. The data contain about 84,000 clones, 85% to 90% of them singletons. Whole-study results and caveats: A later analysis reportedly found that, within productive TCRs, an Asian-associated ancestry cluster had fewer N-insertions than the mean observed across the approximately 700 donors. There were some public TCRs occurring in many donors, but most TCR sequences were rare. TCR beta V- and J-gene trimming, according to a later analysis, was linked to a missense DCLRE1C variant.

Source material: PBMCs. The source of this sequence is a man aged 18 to 29 in good health and CMV-seronegative. V and J are TRBV9 and TRBJ1-4; the D gene is possibly TRBD1 (5 bases). The CDR3 bases are TGTGCCAGCAGCGTAGATCGGGGGTTTGGAGAAAAACTGTTTTTT. Protein product: CASSVDRGFGEKLFF.